The clone carrying this T cell receptor beta chain was observed a single time. The sample comes from a study of blood T cell repertoires in COVID-19. Study context: Samples representing acute and convalescent COVID-19 were sourced from the United States, Italy and Spain. In each case, the material was cDNA or gDNA derived from T cells, B-cell-depleted T cells, or PBMCs.

This CDR3 is built from 14 residues. Germline CDR1 and CDR2: LNHDA and SQIVND (reference sequence). The V gene lost 6 bases and the J gene lost 0 bases, with 9 bases spanning the gap. Original methodology: By means of reference gene primer amplification, nucleated cell counts were estimated. Produced via immunoSEQ multiplex PCR; TCRdb's table is partial and in-frame only. The V and J calls and clone size were taken over from that table, and D and trimming were inferred from the DNA. The table lists 150,000 to 200,000 clones, approximately 87% of them singletons. J is TRBJ1-5 and V is TRBV19, with D perhaps TRBD1 (5 bases). What was sequenced was peripheral blood. The receptor's source is a man aged 18 to 30 with active or convalescent COVID-19. The CDR3 region has the DNA TGTGCCAGTAGCCCGACAGCTAGCAATCAGCCCCAGCATTTT. It specifies CASSPTASNQPQHF.